This entry lists 13 T cell receptor beta chains sequenced from one sample in a study of spatial heterogeneity in lung cancer. No cognate antigen is known for these TCRs. Time point noted: sample taken at primary tumor resection. TCRdb re-called the 5' RACE reads through MiXCR, storing one row per CDR3 protein. Counted here are 7,500 to 10,000 distinct CDR3 sequences, around an eighth occurring once; the ten biggest clones make up 13% to 15%. Study-level results: For expanded intratumoral alpha and beta TCRs, counts tracked tumor mutation counts.

The specimen comprised lung tumor tissue, sampled at surgery. These receptors were taken from a male donor with early-stage non-small cell lung cancer.

This clonotype qualifies as medium-sized (0.01 to 0.1%). The CDR3 sequence: CSVEAFQGTDTQYF. CDR3 DNA sequence: TGCAGCGTTGAAGCATTCCAGGGGACAGATACGCAGTATTTT. The chain joins TRBV29-1 to TRBJ2-3; D possibly corresponds to TRBD1 (6 bases). Trimming shortened V by 1 base and J by 3 bases, and 11 bases separated the two germline ends. The CDR3 totals 14 residues. CDR1 SQVTM and CDR2 ANQGSEA come from the germline V gene.

The chain recombines TRBV6-5 with TRBJ2-7; the D gene is possibly TRBD2 (5 bases). CDR3 length: 13 residues. In germline, CDR1 is MNHEY, CDR2 SVGAGI. With 2 bases removed from V and 4 bases from J, the gap between germline ends came to 9 bases. Here the CDR3 reads CASSYIGGYEQYF. The CDR3 nucleotides read TGTGCCAGCAGTTACATCGGCGGGTACGAGCAGTACTTC.

This clonotype showed up many times. The CDR3 loop reads CASSPTWGKETQYF. As DNA, the CDR3 is TGTGCCAGCAGCCCGACTTGGGGTAAAGAGACCCAGTACTTC. This chain uses TRBV6-5 with TRBJ2-5; D call uncertain. The CDR3 is made up of 14 amino acids. The V gene's germline CDR1 is MNHEY and CDR2 SVGAGI. V was shortened by 6 bases and J by 3 bases, with 14 bases between the two germline ends.

This clonotype is medium-sized within its sample. The gene calls are TRBV27 and TRBJ1-1; 11 bases align to TRBD1. This CDR3 has 16 residues. V was pared by 5 bases and J by 2 bases, with 7 bases of the junction left unmatched. Germline V lookup: CDR1 MNHEY, CDR2 SMNVEV (reference sequence). The CDR3 here is CASSPSGTGGNTEAFF. The CDR3 DNA sequence: TGTGCCAGCAGTCCCTCCGGGACAGGGGGTAACACTGAAGCTTTCTTT.

This clonotype has a handful of counts. The chain's CDR3 is CSASTGSSYEQYF. In DNA form, the CDR3 reads TGCAGTGCCTCGACAGGGAGCTCCTACGAGCAGTACTTC. The chain couples TRBV20-1 to TRBJ2-7; 7 nucleotides align to TRBD1. The length of the CDR3 is 13 residues. Germline CDR1 reads DFQATT; CDR2 reads SNEGSKA (reference sequence). The V gene end was trimmed by 6 bases and the J gene end by 0 bases; junction bases not matched to a gene: 5.

This clonotype was seen repeatedly, ten times or more. The rearrangement links TRBV2 to TRBJ2-2; 11 nucleotides agree with TRBD2. The junction had 8 bases not matched to a gene; V was cut back by 7 bases and J by 7 bases. There are 15 residues in the CDR3. CDR1 is SNHLY and CDR2 is FYNNEI in the germline V gene. The CDR3 region is CASIQTSGSGGELFF. CDR3 coding DNA: TGTGCCAGCATACAAACTAGCGGGAGTGGCGGGGAGCTGTTTTTT.

A few counts support this clonotype. The CDR3 loop reads CASSPGGTGVRDEQYF. CDR3 DNA sequence: TGTGCCAGCAGCCCAGGGGGCACAGGGGTCAGAGACGAGCAGTACTTC. J is TRBJ2-7 and V is TRBV11-3; TRBD1 matches at 8 bases. The CDR3 spans 16 residues. The J segment lost 5 bases and the V segment lost 5 bases, leaving 14 bases of the junction unmatched. Germline CDR1 and CDR2: SGHNT and YENEEA.

At least ten counts were recorded for this clonotype. The chain has TRBV11-2 and TRBJ2-2; D is unresolved. Germline CDR1 is SGHAT and CDR2 is FQNNGV. V gave up 1 base and J gave up 5 bases, with 5 bases separating them. The CDR3 has 13 amino acids. For the CDR3, the DNA is TGTGCCAGCAGCTTAGGGGAAACCGGGGAGCTGTTTTTT. It encodes CASSLGETGELFF. Using reference TRBV11-2 and TRBJ2-2 for the parts outside the CDR3, the full variable domain is EAGVAQSPRYKIIEKRQSVAFWCNPISGHATLYWYQQILGQGPKLLIQFQNNGVVDDSQLPKDRFSAERLKGVDSTLKIQPAKLEDSAVYLCASSLGETGELFFGEGSRLTVL.

This clonotype is medium-sized (0.01 to 0.1%) within its sample. The chain has TRBV9 and TRBJ2-3; TRBD2 matches at 9 bases. This CDR3 is 15 amino acids long. CDR1 SGDLS and CDR2 YYNGEE come from the germline V gene. The J segment lost 4 bases and the V segment lost 4 bases, leaving 7 bases of the junction unmatched. CDR3 nucleotide sequence: TGTGCCAGCAGCACCCAGGGACTAGCCGCAGATACGCAGTATTTT. As protein: CASSTQGLAADTQYF.

This clonotype came up once. CDR3 region: CSASYRGETEAFF. In DNA form, the CDR3 reads TGCAGTGCTAGTTACAGGGGGGAAACTGAAGCTTTCTTT. The J gene is TRBJ1-1, the V gene TRBV20-1, with 8 bases identical to TRBD1. The V gene's germline CDR1 is DFQATT and CDR2 SNEGSKA (reference sequence). Trimming at V came to 3 bases and at J to 5 bases, leaving 5 bases not matched to a gene. CDR3 size: 13 residues.

This clonotype appeared many times. The chain is built from TRBV9 and TRBJ2-3; 11 bases agree with TRBD2. Germline V gives CDR1 SGDLS, CDR2 YYNGEE. CDR3 length equals 21 residues. V shed 4 bases, J shed 2 bases, and the junction held 21 bases outside the gene matches. CDR3 region: CASSSPIEGLAESPSTDTQYF. As DNA, the CDR3 is TGTGCCAGCAGCTCACCAATCGAGGGACTAGCGGAAAGCCCATCCACAGATACGCAGTATTTT. The variable domain in full, completed from reference TRBV9 and TRBJ2-3, reads DSGVTQTPKHLITATGQRVTLRCSPRSGDLSVYWYQQSLDQGLQFLIQYYNGEERAKGNILERFSAQQFPDLHSELNLSSLELGDSALYFCASSSPIEGLAESPSTDTQYFGPGTRLTVL.

This clonotype appeared many times. The rearrangement joins TRBV28 to TRBJ1-5; D is uncertain. The germline gives CDR1 MDHEN, CDR2 SYDVKM. There are 15 residues in the CDR3. Trimming removed 5 bases from V and 5 bases from J, with 16 bases in between. The CDR3 is CASSQVRAGDQPQHF. The CDR3 DNA sequence: TGTGCCAGCAGTCAAGTTAGGGCTGGGGATCAGCCCCAGCATTTT. Combining the CDR3 with reference TRBV28 and TRBJ1-5 gives the whole variable domain DVKVTQSSRYLVKRTGEKVFLECVQDMDHENMFWYRQDPGLGLRLIYFSYDVKMKEKGDIPEGYSVSREKKERFSLILESASTNQTSMYLCASSQVRAGDQPQHFGDGTRLSIL.

This clonotype has ten or more counts. The V and J genes are TRBV12-3 or TRBV12-4 and TRBJ2-1; 7 bases align to TRBD1. The CDR3 runs to 15 residues. V dropped 5 bases and J dropped 3; count of bases not matched to a gene: 7. CDR3 coding DNA: TGTGCCAGCAGTCCACTGACAGGGCACTACAATGAGCAGTTCTTC. It is translated as CASSPLTGHYNEQFF.